This entry lists 28 T cell receptor beta chains sequenced from one sample in a study of blood T cell repertoires in COVID-19. The data were produced by immunoSEQ multiplex PCR, yet TCRdb's version contains in-frame clones alone and is incomplete. The table records over 100,000 clones, about four fifths of them present only once. Sequenced sample: peripheral blood. The receptors shown here come from a woman between 55 and 75 years old with active or convalescent COVID-19.

In this sample, this clone turned up many times. V usage is TRBV5-1 and J usage is TRBJ2-7, with 9 bases that match TRBD2. The J segment lost 2 bases and the V segment lost 4 bases, leaving 13 bases of the junction unmatched. Germline V gene data show CDR1 as SGHRS and CDR2 as YFSETQ. The CDR3 has 17 residues. CDR3 coding DNA: TGCGCCAGCAGCCCGTCTTCGGTCTCTAGCGGGACCTACGAGCAGTACTTC. This translates into CASSPSSVSSGTYEQYF.

This chain links TRBV19 with TRBJ2-3; 12 nucleotides match TRBD2. V lost 6 bases to trimming and J lost 6 bases; unmatched junction nucleotides: 13. Germline lookup yields CDR1 LNHDA and CDR2 SQIVND (reference sequence). This CDR3 region has 17 residues. The CDR3 region is CASRPGLAGRKRDTQYF. The DNA for the CDR3 is TGTGCCAGTAGACCCGGACTAGCGGGACGAAAGAGGGATACGCAGTATTTT.

This clone has just one count. The chain carries TRBV15 and TRBJ1-2; the match to TRBD1 covers 8 bases. CDR3 length equals 17 residues. Trimming took 0 bases from V and 0 from J; bases not matched to a gene: 6. CDR1 is LNHNV, CDR2 YYDKDF, per germline (reference sequence). The DNA for the CDR3 is TGTGCCACCAGCAGAGATCCGAACAGGGGGACTAACTATGGCTACACCTTC. Translated: CATSRDPNRGTNYGYTF.

The sample holds one count of this clone. The chain joins TRBV7-2 to TRBJ2-7, with 8 bases aligning to TRBD2. CDR3 length: 15 residues. Per the germline V gene, CDR1 is SGHTA and CDR2 is FQGNSA. The junction had 8 bases not matched to a gene; V was cut back by 5 bases and J by 2 bases. The CDR3 here is CASSIDGGGPYEQYV. The CDR3 DNA reads as TGTGCCAGCAGCATAGACGGGGGGGGTCCCTACGAGCAGTACGTC.

This sequence joins TRBV5-1 and TRBJ2-5, with a weak D call TRBD1 (5 bases). Germline assignment: CDR1 SGHRS and CDR2 YFSETQ. V lost 0 bases, J lost 5 bases, and 8 bases lay in between. This CDR3 comprises 13 residues. CDR3 DNA: TGCGCCAGCAGCTTGGGCCCAGGGGAGACCCAGTACTTC. Amino acids: CASSLGPGETQYF.

This sequence joins TRBV20-1 and TRBJ1-6; D possibly corresponds to TRBD1 (5 bases). CDR3 length: 13 amino acids. V lost 3 bases to trimming and J lost 7 bases, with 10 bases between them. Germline V gene sequence: CDR1 DFQATT, CDR2 SNEGSKA (reference sequence). The CDR3 reads CSASTRVNSPLHF. The CDR3 nucleotides are TGCAGTGCTAGTACCAGGGTGAATTCACCCCTCCACTTT.

This chain joins TRBV6-1 and TRBJ1-6; perhaps TRBD1 as D (5 bases). The CDR3 extends over 15 amino acids. Per germline, CDR1 MNHNS and CDR2 SASEGT. V lost 2 bases, J lost 10 bases, and 15 bases lay in between. The CDR3 coding sequence is TGTGCCAGCAGTGAACCCCCAGGGCGTAACTCACCCCTCCACTTT. Translation: CASSEPPGRNSPLHF.

The chain employs TRBV27 and TRBJ1-1; D remains ambiguous. V was shortened by 0 bases and J by 4 bases, with 12 bases between the two germline ends. The CDR3 totals 15 residues. The germline CDR1 and CDR2 sequences are MNHEY and SMNVEV (reference sequence). CDR3: CASSLSYRSSTEAFF. DNA for the CDR3: TGTGCCAGCAGTTTATCGTACAGATCCTCCACTGAAGCTTTCTTT.

V is TRBV25-1 and J is TRBJ1-1; possibly TRBD1 for D (5 bases). The V end lost 1 base, the J end lost 4 bases, and 13 bases lay between the germline ends. CDR3 length: 15 residues. CDR1 is MGHDK and CDR2 is SYGVNS in the germline V gene. This CDR3 reads CASSEFRGLGTEAFF. In DNA form, the CDR3 reads TGTGCCAGCAGTGAATTTAGGGGACTGGGCACTGAAGCTTTCTTT.

V usage is TRBV27 and J usage is TRBJ2-7; 14 positions agree with TRBD2. V was pared by 5 bases and J by 6 bases, with 12 bases of the junction left unmatched. Per germline, CDR1 MNHEY and CDR2 SMNVEV (reference sequence). CDR3 length: 17 amino acids. In DNA form, the CDR3 reads TGTGCCAGCAGTCCCCCCCCGGGACTAGCGGGAGTGGGCGAGCAGTACTTC. This codes for CASSPPPGLAGVGEQYF.

This chain connects TRBV5-1 to TRBJ1-2, with 9 positions matching TRBD1. CDR3 length: 15 amino acids. Germline CDR1 and CDR2: SGHRS and YFSETQ. The ends lost 0 bases at V and 6 bases at J; junction bases unmatched: 6. The CDR3 protein is CASSLGRTGADGYTF. The CDR3 DNA is TGCGCCAGCAGCTTGGGAAGGACAGGGGCGGATGGCTACACCTTC.

The chain combines TRBV11-2 with TRBJ1-1, with 8 bases fitting TRBD1. J gave up 4 bases and V 5 bases, and 6 bases lay outside the gene matches. This CDR3 spans 14 amino acids. Germline loops: CDR1 SGHAT, CDR2 FQNNGV. CDR3 nucleotide sequence: TGTGCCAGCAGCCTCGGACAGGGTGGCACTGAAGCTTTCTTT. Residues: CASSLGQGGTEAFF.

The chain is built from TRBV28 and TRBJ1-1, with D possibly TRBD1 on 6 matching bases. The CDR3 loop spans 15 amino acids. The ends were cut back, 6 bases at V and 4 bases at J, with 18 bases in the middle. Germline CDR1 MDHEN, CDR2 SYDVKM. The CDR3 here is CASRITSGVRTEAFF. The CDR3 nucleotides are TGTGCCAGCAGAATCACTTCAGGGGTTCGCACTGAAGCTTTCTTT. Together with reference TRBV28 and TRBJ1-1, the CDR3 gives the full variable domain: DVKVTQSSRYLVKRTGEKVFLECVQDMDHENMFWYRQDPGLGLRLIYFSYDVKMKEKGDIPEGYSVSREKKERFSLILESASTNQTSMYLCASRITSGVRTEAFFGQGTRLTVV.

The V call is TRBV14, the J call TRBJ2-3; D unclear. Trimming shortened V by 1 base and J by 6 bases, and 11 bases separated the two germline ends. Germline CDR1 is SGHDN and CDR2 is FVKESK. The CDR3 covers 14 residues. The CDR3 protein is CASSQASRYDTQYF. The CDR3, as DNA: TGTGCCAGCAGCCAAGCTTCTAGGTACGATACGCAGTATTTT. Supplemented by reference TRBV14 and TRBJ2-3, the full variable domain reads EAGVTQFPSHSVIEKGQTVTLRCDPISGHDNLYWYRRVMGKEIKFLLHFVKESKQDESGMPNNRFLAERTGGTYSTLKVQPAELEDSGVYFCASSQASRYDTQYFGPGTRLTVL.

The chain has TRBV13 and TRBJ2-5, with 7 bases identical to TRBD2. With V trimmed by 3 bases and J by 4 bases, 11 bases remained unmatched. This CDR3 is built from 16 residues. Germline CDR1 PRHDT, CDR2 FYEKMQ (reference sequence). CDR3 amino acids: CASSLRAGVRGETQYF. The DNA for the CDR3 is TGTGCCAGCAGCTTGAGGGCGGGAGTAAGGGGAGAGACCCAGTACTTC.

The V gene is TRBV2, the J gene TRBJ2-5, with TRBD1 matching 9 bases. V was pared by 6 bases and J by 6 bases, with 8 bases of the junction left unmatched. This CDR3 is 14 amino acids long. CDR1 and CDR2 (germline): SNHLY, FYNNEI. The CDR3 region is CASSGDRGSKTQYF. CDR3 DNA: TGTGCCAGCAGCGGAGACAGGGGGAGTAAGACCCAGTACTTC.

This chain links TRBV29-1 with TRBJ2-1, with 7 bases that match TRBD2. Trimming took 6 bases from V and 5 from J; bases not matched to a gene: 7. Germline lookup yields CDR1 SQVTM and CDR2 ANQGSEA. The CDR3 consists of 13 residues. CDR3 region: CSVERGRNNEQFF. The CDR3 region has the DNA TGCAGCGTAGAGCGGGGTCGCAACAATGAGCAGTTCTTC.

V gene TRBV5-5 combines with J gene TRBJ2-7; 7 nucleotides line up with TRBD1. The length of the CDR3 is 18 residues. The V and J ends lost 4 bases and 2 bases, in that order; junction bases with no gene match: 18. The germline CDR1 and CDR2 sequences are SGHKS and YYEKEE (reference sequence). The CDR3 region has the DNA TGTGCCAGCAGCCACACGGGACAGAAGAACCACGACCCCTACGAGCAGTACTTC. Its translation: CASSHTGQKNHDPYEQYF.

The table lists this clone with a count of one. This chain links TRBV27 with TRBJ1-4; the D is unclear. Trimming removed 3 bases at V and 10 bases at J, with 15 bases between. Germline V gives CDR1 MNHEY, CDR2 SMNVEV (reference sequence). The CDR3 has 14 amino acids. In DNA form, the CDR3 reads TGTGCCAGCAGTTTTACTCAGGATTCTGGAAAACTGTTTTTT. Protein product: CASSFTQDSGKLFF.

The gene calls are TRBV28 and TRBJ1-1, with D maybe TRBD1 (5 bases). This CDR3 contains 15 residues. V shed 6 bases and J shed 6 bases, with 20 bases lying between them. Germline lookup yields CDR1 MDHEN and CDR2 SYDVKM. The CDR3 here is CASSSPGLGGPEAFF. DNA for the CDR3: TGTGCCAGCAGCTCCCCAGGGCTGGGTGGGCCTGAAGCTTTCTTT.

This clone appeared a single time. V gene TRBV10-3 combines with J gene TRBJ2-5, with 14 bases aligning to TRBD2. V shed 2 bases, J shed 1 base, and the junction held 6 bases outside the gene matches. The germline V gene encodes CDR1 ENHRY and CDR2 SYGVKD. This CDR3 contains 18 residues. The CDR3 spells CAISETRTSGGIQETQYF. CDR3 sequence (DNA): TGTGCCATCAGTGAGACCCGGACTAGCGGGGGGATCCAAGAGACCCAGTACTTC.

CDR3 residues: CASSLTGGATPFF. CDR3 sequence (DNA): TGTGCCAGCAGCCTGACAGGGGGCGCGACGCCTTTCTTT. The chain carries TRBV9 and TRBJ1-1; 10 positions agree with TRBD1. The CDR3 is 13 amino acids. Germline assignment: CDR1 SGDLS and CDR2 YYNGEE. J lost 12 bases, V lost 4 bases, and 9 bases had no gene match.

The chain has TRBV5-1 and TRBJ2-1; D not resolved. The germline V gene has CDR1 SGHRS and CDR2 YFSETQ. The CDR3 runs 14 residues. Trimming removed 2 bases at V and 3 bases at J, with 9 bases between. The CDR3: CASSLQQNYNEQFF. CDR3 in DNA: TGCGCCAGCAGCTTACAACAGAACTACAATGAGCAGTTCTTC.

The V call is TRBV30, the J call TRBJ1-2, with 9 bases matching TRBD1. CDR3 length equals 13 residues. Germline lookup yields CDR1 GTSNPN and CDR2 SVGIG (reference sequence). J was trimmed by 8 bases and V by 3 bases; bases with no gene match: 7. The CDR3 bases are TGTGCCTGGAGAAGCGGGACAGGGAGCGGCTACACCTTC. Encoded protein: CAWRSGTGSGYTF.

This chain joins TRBV6-5 and TRBJ1-1, with D unclear. The CDR3 covers 16 residues. The V end was cut by 2 bases, the J end by 0 bases, with 13 bases between. CDR1 is MNHEY and CDR2 is SVGAGI in the germline V gene. CDR3 loop: CASSYVSVQMNTEAFF. The CDR3 DNA reads TGTGCCAGCAGTTACGTCTCAGTCCAGATGAACACTGAAGCTTTCTTT.

The genes are TRBV2 and TRBJ2-4, with 9 bases identical to TRBD1. The CDR3 has 14 amino acids. Germline V lookup: CDR1 SNHLY, CDR2 FYNNEI. The V segment lost 7 bases and the J segment 5 bases; nucleotides outside the gene matches: 6. The CDR3 DNA is TGTGCCAGCACCCTACAGGGGGCGCAAAACATTCAGTACTTC. Encoded protein: CASTLQGAQNIQYF.

This chain connects TRBV7-2 to TRBJ1-5, with 8 bases matching TRBD1. Trimming cost V 5 bases and J 6 bases; bases outside gene matches: 9. This CDR3 has 15 residues. The germline V gene encodes CDR1 SGHTA and CDR2 FQGNSA. In DNA form, the CDR3 reads TGTGCCAGCAGCACGGGACAGGAGGCTTCTCAGCCCCAGCATTTT. Encoded protein: CASSTGQEASQPQHF.

This chain connects TRBV10-3 to TRBJ2-7, with 9 bases fitting TRBD2. The CDR3 runs to 14 residues. The germline CDR1 and CDR2 sequences are ENHRY and SYGVKD. Losses at the gene ends were 2 bases for V and 5 bases for J; bases not matched to a gene: 4. The CDR3 sequence: CAISELAGLNEQYF. In DNA form, the CDR3 reads TGTGCCATCAGTGAGCTAGCGGGACTGAACGAGCAGTACTTC.